This T cell receptor (beta chain) appears in the sequencing data of a study of CD8+ T cells in alopecia areata. Notes on the study in general: Sequence data from scalp samples additionally include resident alphabeta T cells of normal skin.

A few counts support this clone. Antigen unknown. Reverse transcribed after extraction, RNA yielded cDNA as the sequencing template. Profiling relied on immunoSEQ multiplex PCR, and the TCRdb table lists in-frame clones only, not all of them. In the table there are 90,000 to 130,000 clones, under 60% of which are singletons. CDR1 and CDR2 from the germline V gene are SQVTM and ANQGSEA. The V gene lost 6 bases and the J gene lost 7 bases, with 16 bases spanning the gap. The CDR3 is 13 residues long. The sample consisted of NKG2D-low CD8+ T cells sorted from blood. This TCR was recovered from a human donor with alopecia areata. The chain carries TRBV29-1 and TRBJ1-5; D is uncertain. This CDR3 is CSVKSGSGQPQHF. The CDR3 nucleotides are TGCAGCGTCAAAAGCGGGTCAGGACAGCCCCAGCATTTT.